The T cell receptor beta chain under discussion was sequenced for a study of T cells after yellow fever vaccination. The CDR3 is 13 residues long. Germline CDR1 reads MNHGY; CDR2 reads SVAAGI. The germline V and J ends were trimmed by 6 bases and 4 bases, with 13 bases remaining between them. Study results and limitations: Though weaker, the secondary response peaked faster, on day 5 versus 15. Bulk-population clonotypes that are abundant could appear as contaminants in FACS-sorted repertoires.

TCRdb fed the 5' RACE reads into MiXCR, producing one record per CDR3 protein. The data contain 400,000 to 650,000 distinct CDR3 sequences, about a fifth of them singletons. Points on this clonotype: Its antigen is not known.

The source was PBMCs, collected roughly 20 days after the first yellow fever vaccination. This chain links TRBV6-9 with TRBJ2-7; D gene uncertain. The source is a man aged 18 to 29 who received the YFV17D yellow fever vaccine. CDR3 in DNA: TGTGCCAGCAGCCGGCCAAGAGGTTACGAGCAGTACGTC. Translating it yields CASSRPRGYEQYV.